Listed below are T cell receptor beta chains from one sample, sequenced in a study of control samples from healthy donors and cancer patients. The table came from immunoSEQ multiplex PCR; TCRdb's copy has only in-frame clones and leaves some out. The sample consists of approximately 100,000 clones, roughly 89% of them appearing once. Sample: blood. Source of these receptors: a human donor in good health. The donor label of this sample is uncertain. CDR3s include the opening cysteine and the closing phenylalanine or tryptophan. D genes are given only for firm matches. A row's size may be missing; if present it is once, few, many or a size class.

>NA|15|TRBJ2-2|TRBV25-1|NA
CASSEGPANTGELFF
TGTGCCAGCAGTGAAGGTCCCGCGAACACCGGGGAGCTGTTTTTT
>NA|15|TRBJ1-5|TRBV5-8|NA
CASSLVLGLGQPQHF
TGTGCCAGCAGCTTGGTTTTAGGGTTGGGGCAGCCCCAGCATTTT
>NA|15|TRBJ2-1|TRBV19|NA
CASSAVAVGYNEQFF
TGTGCCAGTAGTGCGGTAGCGGTGGGTTACAATGAGCAGTTCTTC
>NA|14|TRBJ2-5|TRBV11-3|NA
CASSLGGSGETQYF
TGTGCCAGCAGCTTAGGAGGGTCCGGAGAGACCCAGTACTTC
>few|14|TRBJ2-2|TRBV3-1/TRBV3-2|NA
CASSREANTGELFF
TGTGCCAGCAGCCGGGAGGCCAACACCGGGGAGCTGTTTTTT
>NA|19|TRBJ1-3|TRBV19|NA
CASRRDTGTTRSAGNTIYF
TGTGCCAGTAGACGGGACACCGGGACGACAAGATCTGCTGGAAACACCATATATTTT
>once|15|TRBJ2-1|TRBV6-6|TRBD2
CASSLLGTSGGEQFF
TGTGCCAGCAGCCTCCTCGGGACTAGCGGGGGTGAGCAGTTCTTC
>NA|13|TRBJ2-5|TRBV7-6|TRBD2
CASRGGTIETQYF
TGTGCCAGTCGCGGGGGAACGATCGAGACCCAGTACTTC
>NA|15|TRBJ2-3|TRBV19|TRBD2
CASSISGGTTDTQYF
TGTGCCAGTAGTATATCGGGGGGGACTACAGATACGCAGTATTTT
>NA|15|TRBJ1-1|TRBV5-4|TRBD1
CASSPTTGMGTEAFF
TGTGCCAGCAGCCCTACGACAGGGATGGGCACTGAAGCTTTCTTT
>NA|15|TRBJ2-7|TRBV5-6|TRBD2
CASSSVLAGGYEQYF
TGTGCCAGCAGCTCCGTACTAGCGGGGGGTTACGAGCAGTACTTC
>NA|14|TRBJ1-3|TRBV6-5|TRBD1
CASSHRGSGNTIYF
TGTGCCAGCAGTCACAGGGGCTCTGGAAACACCATATATTTT
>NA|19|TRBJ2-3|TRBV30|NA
CAWSVGTGSSLAGLDTQYF
TGTGCCTGGAGTGTAGGGACAGGGTCTTCACTAGCGGGGTTGGATACGCAGTATTTT
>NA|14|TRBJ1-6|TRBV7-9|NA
CASSTPGNNSPLHF
TGTGCCAGCAGCACTCCGGGGAATAATTCACCCCTCCACTTT
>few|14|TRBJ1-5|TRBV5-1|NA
CASSWGQGNQPQHF
TGCGCCAGCAGCTGGGGCCAGGGCAATCAGCCCCAGCATTTT
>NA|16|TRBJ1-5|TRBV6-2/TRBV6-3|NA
CASSYQGRGSNQPQHF
TGTGCCAGCAGTTACCAGGGGAGAGGTAGCAATCAGCCCCAGCATTTT
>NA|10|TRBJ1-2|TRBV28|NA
CATLDVGYTF
TGTGCCACCCTAGATGTGGGCTACACCTTC
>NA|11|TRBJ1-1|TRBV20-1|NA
CSARDRDEAFF
TGCAGTGCTAGAGATAGGGATGAAGCTTTCTTT
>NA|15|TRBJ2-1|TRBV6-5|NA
CASSYSPDSYNEQFF
TGTGCCAGCAGTTACTCGCCCGACTCCTACAATGAGCAGTTCTTC
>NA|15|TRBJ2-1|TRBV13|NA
CASSLDEDPINEQFF
TGTGCCAGCAGCTTAGACGAGGACCCGATAAATGAGCAGTTCTTC
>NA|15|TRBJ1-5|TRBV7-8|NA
CASSLGQPSNQPQHF
TGTGCCAGCAGCTTAGGGCAGCCTAGCAATCAGCCCCAGCATTTT